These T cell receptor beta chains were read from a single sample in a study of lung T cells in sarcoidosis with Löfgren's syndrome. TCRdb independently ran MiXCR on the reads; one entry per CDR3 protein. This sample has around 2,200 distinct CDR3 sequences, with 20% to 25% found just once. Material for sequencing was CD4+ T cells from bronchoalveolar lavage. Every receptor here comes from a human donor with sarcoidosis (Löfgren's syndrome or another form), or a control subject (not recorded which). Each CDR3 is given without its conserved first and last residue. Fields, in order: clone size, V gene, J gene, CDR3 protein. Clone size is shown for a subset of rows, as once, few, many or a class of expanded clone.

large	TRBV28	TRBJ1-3	ASSSFQYTIY
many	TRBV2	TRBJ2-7	ASRWTGDEQY
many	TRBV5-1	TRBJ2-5	ASSLEYQETQY
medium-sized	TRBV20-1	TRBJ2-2	SARDGPGELF
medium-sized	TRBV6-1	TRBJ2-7	ASSRWGKVYEQY
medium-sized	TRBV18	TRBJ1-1	ASSQGPARDTEAF
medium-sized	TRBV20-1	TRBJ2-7	SAPHRVTSGTYEQY
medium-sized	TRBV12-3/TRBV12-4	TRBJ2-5	ASSPRAREETQY
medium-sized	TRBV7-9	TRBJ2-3	ASSLYRGRVSTDTQY
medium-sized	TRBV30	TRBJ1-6	AWTVLGTENSPLH
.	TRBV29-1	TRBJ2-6	SVGPGGLANVLT
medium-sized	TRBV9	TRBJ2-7	ASSPRDRVDSYEQY
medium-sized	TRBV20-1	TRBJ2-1	SAPGLPNIVYEQF
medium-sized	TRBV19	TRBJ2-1	ASSIPRNEQF
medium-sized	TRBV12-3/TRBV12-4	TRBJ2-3	ASRMGLAADTQY